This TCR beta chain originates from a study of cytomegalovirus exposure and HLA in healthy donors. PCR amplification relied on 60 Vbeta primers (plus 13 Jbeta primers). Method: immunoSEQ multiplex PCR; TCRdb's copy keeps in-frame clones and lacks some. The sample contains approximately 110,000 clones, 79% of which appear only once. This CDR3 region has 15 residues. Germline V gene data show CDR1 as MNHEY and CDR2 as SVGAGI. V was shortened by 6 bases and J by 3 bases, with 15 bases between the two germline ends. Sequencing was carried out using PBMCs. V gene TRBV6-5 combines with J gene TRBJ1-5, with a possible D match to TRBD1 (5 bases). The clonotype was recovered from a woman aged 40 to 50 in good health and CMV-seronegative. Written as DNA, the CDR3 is TGTGCCAGCAGCCCAGGACAAGACCCCAATCAGCCCCAGCATTTT. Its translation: CASSPGQDPNQPQHF.